These 30 T cell receptor beta chains came from one sample sequenced in a study of OX40 agonist ivuxolimab in advanced cancers. Libraries were made using the immunoSEQ multiplex PCR assay. The immuneACCESS repertoire file appears here via TCRdb, limited to in-frame rearrangements. These files lack a portion of the clones; in checked studies, under half of the deficit traces to unresolved V genes, and the cause of the others is not known. The sample table contains roughly 66,000 clones; only one count was recorded for 70% to 90% of them. The ten largest make up 1.3% of the sample. The sequencing used CD4+ or CD8+ T cells sorted from blood, collected in a trial of the OX40 agonist ivuxolimab. These receptors came from an adult with an advanced solid tumor such as melanoma, head and neck, liver or kidney cancer.

This chain links TRBV29-1 with TRBJ2-1; maybe TRBD1 (6 bases). The CDR3 loop spans 12 amino acids. The V and J ends lost 7 bases and 7 bases respectively, with 14 bases between them. Germline V CDR1 and CDR2: SQVTM, ANQGSEA. CDR3: CSGTTGKNEQFF. The CDR3 nucleotides are TGCAGCGGGACGACAGGTAAAAATGAGCAGTTCTTC.

The rearrangement links TRBV19 to TRBJ2-3, with unresolved D. V lost 3 bases and J lost 3, with 7 bases in between. This CDR3 comprises 13 residues. Germline loops: CDR1 LNHDA, CDR2 SQIVND (reference sequence). The CDR3 reads CASSIQTTDTQYF. The CDR3 coding sequence is TGTGCCAGTAGTATTCAGACAACAGATACGCAGTATTTT. The whole variable domain, remainder taken from reference TRBV19 and TRBJ2-3, is DGGITQSPKYLFRKEGQNVTLSCEQNLNHDAMYWYRQDPGQGLRLIYYSQIVNDFQKGDIAEGYSVSREKKESFPLTVTSAQKNPTAFYLCASSIQTTDTQYFGPGTRLTVL.

J is TRBJ2-7 and V is TRBV2, with D possibly being TRBD1 (6 bases). There are 13 residues in the CDR3. V was cut by 7 bases and J by 3 bases, with 13 bases left in between. The germline gives CDR1 SNHLY, CDR2 FYNNEI. CDR3 nucleotide sequence: TGTGCCAGCAAAAGGGACACCCACTACGAGCAGTACTTC. Translation gives CASKRDTHYEQYF.

This chain joins TRBV7-2 and TRBJ2-5; 14 nucleotides line up with TRBD2. Germline CDR1 is SGHTA and CDR2 is FQGNSA. The length of the CDR3 is 16 residues. J gave up 4 bases and V 5 bases, and 6 bases lay outside the gene matches. CDR3 DNA: TGTGCCAGCAGCCCTAGACTAGCGGGAGGGGCAGAGACCCAGTACTTC. It translates to CASSPRLAGGAETQYF. Using reference TRBV7-2 and TRBJ2-5 for the parts outside the CDR3, the full variable domain is GAGVSQSPSNKVTEKGKDVELRCDPISGHTALYWYRQSLGQGLEFLIYFQGNSAPDKSGLPSDRFSAERTGGSVSTLTIQRTQQEDSAVYLCASSPRLAGGAETQYFGPGTRLLVL.

The CDR3 DNA sequence: TGTGCCAGCAGTTCGACAGGGCCGGGCGAAAAACTGTTTTTT. It encodes CASSSTGPGEKLFF. The chain uses TRBV28 and TRBJ1-4; TRBD1 matches 7 bases. The CDR3 contains 14 residues. The germline CDR1 and CDR2 sequences are MDHEN and SYDVKM. V lost 4 bases, J lost 8 bases, and 7 bases stayed unmatched. Full variable domain (rest looked up from reference TRBV28 and TRBJ1-4): DVKVTQSSRYLVKRTGEKVFLECVQDMDHENMFWYRQDPGLGLRLIYFSYDVKMKEKGDIPEGYSVSREKKERFSLILESASTNQTSMYLCASSSTGPGEKLFFGSGTQLSVL.

The chain links TRBV27 to TRBJ2-7; 10 bases map to TRBD1. The germline gives CDR1 MNHEY, CDR2 SMNVEV (reference sequence). V shed 5 bases, J shed 3 bases, and the junction held 22 bases outside the gene matches. This CDR3 has 20 amino acids. The CDR3 DNA follows: TGTGCCAGCAGTCCCCACCCCGACAGGGGGCTGCGGGATTCGCACTACGAGCAGTACTTC. It specifies CASSPHPDRGLRDSHYEQYF.

The J gene is TRBJ1-2, the V gene TRBV27; TRBD1 is a possible D gene (5 bases). Germline V gene sequence: CDR1 MNHEY, CDR2 SMNVEV (reference sequence). This CDR3 has 14 amino acids. V was pared by 8 bases and J by 3 bases, with 16 bases between. CDR3 sequence: CASAPWAGDYGYTF. CDR3 nucleotide sequence: TGTGCCAGCGCCCCGTGGGCGGGGGACTATGGCTACACCTTC.

CDR3 DNA sequence: TGTGCCAGCAGACGCGAACTAGCGGGAAGGGACATTCAGTACTTC. Protein product: CASRRELAGRDIQYF. The chain has TRBV28 and TRBJ2-4, with 10 bases aligning to TRBD2. The V gene end was trimmed by 6 bases and the J gene end by 8 bases; junction bases not matched to a gene: 10. The V gene's germline CDR1 is MDHEN and CDR2 SYDVKM. This CDR3 spans 15 amino acids.

V usage is TRBV28 and J usage is TRBJ1-4, with D unclear. V lost 4 bases, J lost 7 bases, and 25 bases lay in between. From germline, CDR1 is MDHEN and CDR2 SYDVKM. The CDR3 runs 18 residues. The CDR3 sequence: CASSSPPTGPRGGEKLFF. The CDR3 DNA sequence: TGTGCCAGCAGTTCCCCCCCCACGGGCCCCCGAGGTGGTGAAAAACTGTTTTTT.

V is TRBV21-1 and J is TRBJ1-2; no DNA check was done on the table's D call, TRBD1. TRBV21-1 is a documented pseudogene. This CDR3 is built from 15 residues. The CDR3 DNA follows: TGTGCCAGCAGGACGGGGACAGGGCCCAACTATGGCTACACCTTC. It specifies CASRTGTGPNYGYTF.

The V call is TRBV19, the J call TRBJ2-7, with 8 bases lining up with TRBD2. The CDR3 sequence is 14 residues long. The V gene end was trimmed by 6 bases and the J gene end by 6 bases; junction bases not matched to a gene: 10. CDR1 and CDR2 (germline): LNHDA, SQIVND (reference sequence). CDR3 loop: CASRAPGGASEQYF. The CDR3 DNA sequence: TGTGCCAGTAGGGCCCCGGGGGGGGCCAGCGAGCAGTACTTC.

This clone was seen just once. J is TRBJ1-2 and V is TRBV30; unclear D gene. There are 11 residues in the CDR3. Trimming pared 0 bases from V and 8 bases from J, leaving 7 bases between. Germline assignment: CDR1 GTSNPN and CDR2 SVGIG (reference sequence). The CDR3 coding sequence is TGTGCCTGGAGTGTAAGGGTAGGCTACACCTTC. Translated: CAWSVRVGYTF.

The chain carries TRBV7-9 and TRBJ2-2, with D hard to call. Germline CDR1 SEHNR, CDR2 FQNEAQ (reference sequence). The CDR3 contains 13 residues. Trimming cost V 3 bases and J 6 bases, with 8 bases left between them. Written as DNA, the CDR3 is TGTGCCAGCAGCTTCCTCGCGCCCGGGGAGCTGTTTTTT. Translated: CASSFLAPGELFF.

This clone was observed a handful of times. J is TRBJ1-5 and V is TRBV19; D gene uncertain. The V end was cut by 4 bases, the J end by 7 bases, with 20 bases between. This CDR3 is 16 amino acids long. Germline V gives CDR1 LNHDA, CDR2 SQIVND (reference sequence). For the CDR3, the DNA is TGTGCCAGTAGTAAAAGACATGCTAGGTCGGAGCAGCCCCAGCATTTT. Protein product: CASSKRHARSEQPQHF.

The gene calls are TRBV6-6 and TRBJ1-3, with unresolved D. Germline V gives CDR1 MNHNY, CDR2 SVGAGI (reference sequence). Trimming pared 7 bases from V and 0 bases from J, leaving 10 bases between. CDR3 length: 14 amino acids. This chain's CDR3 is CASTDGLSGNTIYF. The CDR3 DNA reads TGTGCCAGCACGGACGGACTCTCTGGAAACACCATATATTTT.

The gene calls are TRBV13 and TRBJ2-3, with D uncertain. The CDR3 loop spans 16 amino acids. V dropped 0 bases and J dropped 1 base, with 11 bases sitting between them. Germline CDR1 PRHDT, CDR2 FYEKMQ (reference sequence). CDR3 coding DNA: TGTGCCAGCAGCTTAGGCCTGCCGTATGGCACAGATACGCAGTATTTT. Translating it yields CASSLGLPYGTDTQYF.

The V and J genes are TRBV18 and TRBJ2-5, with a tentative D call TRBD1 (5 bases). The CDR3 has 13 amino acids. The ends were cut back, 2 bases at V and 2 bases at J, with 6 bases in the middle. CDR1 and CDR2 from the germline V gene are KGHSH and LQKENI. The CDR3 DNA reads as TGTGCCAGCTCACCAAGACAGCAAGAGACCCAGTACTTC. It specifies CASSPRQQETQYF.

The genes are TRBV5-1 and TRBJ2-3; 7 bases map to TRBD1. This CDR3 contains 12 residues. Germline V gives CDR1 SGHRS, CDR2 YFSETQ. The V segment lost 7 bases and the J segment 4 bases; nucleotides outside the gene matches: 3. CDR3 sequence: CASAQGSDTQYF. Here the CDR3 DNA reads TGCGCCAGCGCACAGGGGTCAGATACGCAGTATTTT.

The chain couples TRBV12-5 to TRBJ2-5; 7 positions match TRBD1. CDR1 is LGHNT, CDR2 FRNRAP, per germline. This CDR3 region has 16 residues. With 0 bases clipped from V and 4 bases from J, the junction kept 8 bases outside the gene matches. In DNA, the CDR3 is TGTGCTAGTGGTTTGGTAACAGGGGATGGGCGAGAGACCCAGTACTTC. Translation gives CASGLVTGDGRETQYF.

The chain uses TRBV18 and TRBJ1-1; D not resolved. The germline V gene has CDR1 KGHSH and CDR2 LQKENI. CDR3 length: 14 residues. V was clipped by 4 bases and J by 0 bases, with 9 bases between them. The CDR3 sequence is CASSRSELNTEAFF. The CDR3 nucleotides read TGTGCCAGCTCACGTTCAGAGTTGAACACTGAAGCTTTCTTT.

This clone was counted once. The CDR3 bases are TGTGCCAGCAGCCTGGACGCCTTCGAAAAACTGTTTTTT. Translating it yields CASSLDAFEKLFF. V is TRBV6-6 and J is TRBJ1-4; no reliable D call. Trimming took 6 bases from V and 8 from J, leaving 13 bases between them. Germline V gene sequence: CDR1 MNHNY, CDR2 SVGAGI (reference sequence). The CDR3 totals 13 residues.

The table lists this clone with a count of one. The chain recombines TRBV18 with TRBJ1-1; unclear D gene. Germline values: CDR1 KGHSH, CDR2 LQKENI. The length of the CDR3 is 12 residues. V dropped 3 bases and J dropped 6 bases, with 8 bases sitting between them. CDR3 DNA sequence: TGTGCCAGCTCACCTGGAGGCCCTGAAGCTTTCTTT. Its translation is CASSPGGPEAFF.

V usage is TRBV18 and J usage is TRBJ1-2; weak D call: TRBD1 (5 bases). The CDR3 covers 14 residues. Trimming took 3 bases from V and 3 from J, leaving 11 bases between them. The germline V gene encodes CDR1 KGHSH and CDR2 LQKENI. The CDR3 loop reads CASSPDVGHYGYTF. DNA of the CDR3: TGTGCCAGCTCACCGGACGTGGGACACTATGGCTACACCTTC.

The gene calls are TRBV29-1 and TRBJ2-1; 8 positions match TRBD1. CDR1 is SQVTM, CDR2 ANQGSEA, per germline. The junction had 12 bases not matched to a gene; V was cut back by 6 bases and J by 5 bases. The CDR3 sequence is 15 residues long. Written as DNA, the CDR3 is TGCAGCGTCCTTGCCTTCGGACAGGGAGACAATGAGCAGTTCTTC. It yields the protein CSVLAFGQGDNEQFF.

V usage is TRBV7-8 and J usage is TRBJ1-1, with D possibly TRBD1 on 5 matching bases. The CDR3 extends over 13 amino acids. V gave up 4 bases and J gave up 4 bases, with 10 bases separating them. The germline CDR1 and CDR2 sequences are SGHVS and FQNEAQ. DNA of the CDR3: TGTGCCAGCAGCTCAGGGTTGCGCACTGAAGCTTTCTTT. Amino acids: CASSSGLRTEAFF.

This clone showed up just once. This chain connects TRBV11-1 to TRBJ2-6, with TRBD1 matching over 8 bases. The CDR3 loop spans 18 amino acids. The ends lost 4 bases at V and 0 bases at J; junction bases unmatched: 8. Germline values: CDR1 SGHAT, CDR2 FQDESV (reference sequence). CDR3 nucleotides: TGTGCCAGCAGCTGGGACAGGCTAAAAAACTCTGGGGCCAACGTCCTGACTTTC. This encodes CASSWDRLKNSGANVLTF.

V and J are TRBV6-5 and TRBJ2-3; D perhaps matches TRBD2 (6 bases). V lost 2 bases, J lost 0 bases, and 12 bases lay in between. There are 16 residues in the CDR3. Germline assignment: CDR1 MNHEY and CDR2 SVGAGI. CDR3 bases: TGTGCCAGCAGTTACCACGCTACTAGCAGCACAGATACGCAGTATTTT. Translated, it gives CASSYHATSSTDTQYF.

The chain joins TRBV29-1 to TRBJ2-2; D not certain. CDR1 SQVTM and CDR2 ANQGSEA come from the germline V gene. The CDR3 totals 12 residues. Trimming cost V 3 bases and J 6 bases, with 8 bases left between them. CDR3 coding DNA: TGCAGCGTTGAGGGCCAGCCCGGGGAGCTGTTTTTT. Amino acid sequence: CSVEGQPGELFF.

CDR3 in DNA: TGTGCCAGCAGTAGCGACACGACGGGAGGCTACACCTTC. Protein: CASSSDTTGGYTF. The chain is built from TRBV6-6 and TRBJ1-2; D is uncertain. The V end was cut by 5 bases, the J end by 8 bases, with 15 bases between. The CDR3 loop spans 13 amino acids. The germline V gene has CDR1 MNHNY and CDR2 SVGAGI (reference sequence).

The chain uses TRBV2 and TRBJ1-1; maybe TRBD1 (6 bases). CDR1 and CDR2 (germline): SNHLY, FYNNEI. The V end lost 11 bases, the J end lost 0 bases, and 22 bases lay between the germline ends. This CDR3 has 16 amino acids. CDR3 in amino acids: CAGSTGYVGVNTEAFF. In nucleotides, the CDR3 is TGTGCCGGAAGTACAGGGTACGTGGGGGTGAACACTGAAGCTTTCTTT.